This entry lists 22 T cell receptor beta chains sequenced from one sample in a study of T cell responses to AZD1222 COVID-19 vaccine. Sequenced by immunoSEQ multiplex PCR; TCRdb stores in-frame clones only, minus some. Among about 110,000 clones listed, around nine tenths were seen once. The input for sequencing was peripheral blood, taken 28 days after the second AZD1222 dose. The receptors come from an adult who received the AZD1222 COVID-19 vaccine.

The genes are TRBV18 and TRBJ2-2, with 7 positions matching TRBD1. This CDR3 region has 18 residues. Germline values: CDR1 KGHSH, CDR2 LQKENI. V trimming: 6 bases; J trimming: 1 base; junction bases outside the gene matches: 14. The CDR3: CASSLPGQNLENTGELFF. The CDR3 DNA reads as TGTGCCAGCTCTCTTCCGGGACAGAACTTAGAGAACACCGGGGAGCTGTTTTTT.

Only a few counts were recorded for this clone. The chain employs TRBV2 and TRBJ1-2; D ambiguous. The CDR3 is 14 amino acids. Trimming stripped 1 base from V and 8 bases from J, with 14 bases between. Germline CDR1 SNHLY, CDR2 FYNNEI. The CDR3 loop is CASSEGFSGEGYTF. The DNA of the CDR3 is TGTGCCAGCAGTGAAGGTTTTTCCGGGGAGGGCTACACCTTC.

This clone was found once. The J gene is TRBJ1-1, the V gene TRBV7-9, with 8 bases matching TRBD1. The CDR3 is 18 amino acids. V shed 5 bases and J 1 base; nucleotides not matched to a gene: 15. Germline V gene data show CDR1 as SEHNR and CDR2 as FQNEAQ (reference sequence). Written as DNA, the CDR3 is TGTGCCAGCAGCGCCGACCCCGGGACAGGAGGTCGGAACACTGAAGCTTTCTTT. Translation: CASSADPGTGGRNTEAFF.

The chain has TRBV13 and TRBJ1-2; D is unclear. CDR1 PRHDT and CDR2 FYEKMQ come from the germline V gene (reference sequence). This CDR3 contains 11 residues. Trimming removed 2 bases from V and 14 bases from J, with 12 bases in between. In nucleotides, the CDR3 is TGTGCCAGCAGCTTACAAGGGCGCGTGACCTTC. Translation gives CASSLQGRVTF.

The chain uses TRBV24-1 and TRBJ1-5; tentative D call: TRBD1 (6 bases). The germline V gene encodes CDR1 KGHDR and CDR2 SFDVKD. The CDR3 is 14 amino acids. V lost 4 bases and J lost 1, with 7 bases in between. This chain's CDR3 is CATSEGGSNQPQHF. The CDR3 nucleotides read TGTGCCACCAGTGAAGGGGGAAGCAATCAGCCCCAGCATTTT.

The chain uses TRBV28 and TRBJ1-1; no firm D call. The CDR3 covers 11 residues. Germline assignment: CDR1 MDHEN and CDR2 SYDVKM. Trimming left V 3 bases short and J 6 bases short, with 5 bases between. The CDR3 protein is CASSFVAEAFF. The CDR3 DNA reads TGTGCCAGCAGTTTTGTGGCTGAAGCTTTCTTT.

This clone was observed a few times. CDR3 amino acids: CASSDRDRASYEQYF. CDR3 DNA sequence: TGTGCCAGTAGCGACCGGGACAGGGCCTCCTACGAGCAGTACTTC. The gene calls are TRBV19 and TRBJ2-7, with 9 bases fitting TRBD1. Looked up from germline, CDR1 is LNHDA and CDR2 is SQIVND (reference sequence). CDR3 length: 15 residues. V was pared by 6 bases and J by 0 bases, with 6 bases of the junction left unmatched.

This clone was seen a handful of times. The rearrangement uses TRBV7-8 and TRBJ2-7; D might be TRBD1 (5 bases). Trimming shortened V by 1 base and J by 4 bases, and 11 bases separated the two germline ends. CDR1 SGHVS and CDR2 FQNEAQ come from the germline V gene. This CDR3 is 14 amino acids long. The CDR3 is CASSLGDRRYEQYF. CDR3 sequence (DNA): TGTGCCAGCAGCTTAGGAGACAGACGTTACGAGCAGTACTTC.

V gene TRBV11-2 combines with J gene TRBJ1-2, with 9 bases aligning to TRBD1. The V segment lost 3 bases and the J segment 7 bases; nucleotides outside the gene matches: 6. Germline V gene lookup returns CDR1 SGHAT and CDR2 FQNNGV. The CDR3 spans 14 residues. The CDR3 DNA reads TGTGCCAGCAGCTTCACAGGGGACAGGGCTGGCTACACCTTC. Its translation is CASSFTGDRAGYTF.

This chain connects TRBV5-6 to TRBJ1-5; possibly TRBD1 for D (5 bases). Looked up from germline, CDR1 is SGHDT and CDR2 is YYEEEE. CDR3 length: 15 residues. V dropped 0 bases and J dropped 0 bases, with 7 bases sitting between them. For the CDR3, the DNA is TGTGCCAGCAGCTTGGCGGGACCTAGCAATCAGCCCCAGCATTTT. Translated: CASSLAGPSNQPQHF.

The rearrangement links TRBV10-3 to TRBJ2-3; tentatively, D is TRBD1 (5 bases). The CDR3 runs to 13 residues. Trimming cost V 9 bases and J 2 bases, with 12 bases left between them. Germline V gene data show CDR1 as ENHRY and CDR2 as SYGVKD. CDR3 nucleotides: TGTGCCATTCTACAGGAACCCACAGATACGCAGTATTTT. Its protein is CAILQEPTDTQYF.

V is TRBV19 and J is TRBJ2-1; D is possibly TRBD2 (5 bases). CDR3 size: 15 residues. Germline CDR1 and CDR2: LNHDA and SQIVND (reference sequence). Trimming stripped 4 bases from V and 4 bases from J, with 14 bases between. The CDR3 sequence is CASSSTRGIYNEQFF. For the CDR3, the DNA is TGTGCCAGTAGTAGTACTAGAGGGATTTACAATGAGCAGTTCTTC.

The chain is built from TRBV19 and TRBJ1-4; 8 bases map to TRBD1. The CDR3 has 15 residues. Germline assignment: CDR1 LNHDA and CDR2 SQIVND (reference sequence). With V trimmed by 6 bases and J by 6 bases, 9 bases remained unmatched. The CDR3 sequence: CASRPPQGADEKLFF. In DNA, the CDR3 is TGTGCCAGTAGACCCCCCCAGGGGGCAGATGAAAAACTGTTTTTT.

The chain couples TRBV4-2 to TRBJ2-3, with D hard to call. The ends were cut back, 4 bases at V and 2 bases at J, with 7 bases in the middle. CDR3 length: 13 amino acids. From germline, CDR1 is LGHNA and CDR2 YNFKEQ. The chain's CDR3 is CASSLQVTDTQYF. The CDR3 DNA follows: TGTGCCAGCAGCCTCCAGGTCACAGATACGCAGTATTTT.

This chain joins TRBV4-2 and TRBJ1-1; D uncertain. Germline-derived CDR1 and CDR2 are LGHNA and YNFKEQ. This CDR3 contains 13 residues. V was trimmed by 1 base and J by 4 bases, leaving 7 bases between them. CDR3: CASSQGLLTEAFF. CDR3 coding DNA: TGTGCCAGCAGCCAAGGCCTTCTCACTGAAGCTTTCTTT.

Turning to this clone: This specimen includes other DNA sequences encoding the same CDR3. The J gene is TRBJ1-1, the V gene TRBV28; no definite D call. V shed 2 bases and J shed 3 bases, with 1 base lying between them. The CDR3 spans 11 residues. Germline CDR1 reads MDHEN; CDR2 reads SYDVKM. This chain's CDR3 is CASSLDTEAFF. CDR3 bases: TGTGCCAGCAGTTTAGACACTGAAGCTTTCTTT.

The rearrangement uses TRBV28 and TRBJ1-5; D may be TRBD1 (6 bases). V shed 5 bases and J shed 1 base, with 18 bases lying between them. Germline V CDR1 and CDR2: MDHEN, SYDVKM. This CDR3 is built from 17 residues. CDR3 residues: CASSPPRRGRSNQPQHF. The CDR3, as DNA: TGTGCCAGCAGTCCCCCCCGCAGGGGACGAAGCAATCAGCCCCAGCATTTT.

V is TRBV29-1 and J is TRBJ2-7; no clear D gene. CDR1 and CDR2 from the germline V gene are SQVTM and ANQGSEA. Trimming removed 3 bases at V and 0 bases at J, with 0 bases between. This CDR3 spans 10 amino acids. The CDR3 loop is CSVDSYEQYF. CDR3 sequence (DNA): TGCAGCGTTGACTCCTACGAGCAGTACTTC.

The rearrangement uses TRBV27 and TRBJ2-3; 12 bases line up with TRBD2. CDR1 is MNHEY, CDR2 SMNVEV, per germline (reference sequence). With 2 bases clipped from V and 4 bases from J, the junction kept 1 base outside the gene matches. This CDR3 has 15 amino acids. CDR3 sequence: CASSLLAGGPDTQYF. As DNA, the CDR3 is TGTGCCAGCAGTTTACTAGCGGGAGGGCCAGATACGCAGTATTTT.

The table lists this clone with a few counts. V and J are TRBV10-3 and TRBJ1-1, with 9 bases matching TRBD1. The CDR3 contains 12 residues. After removal of 10 bases from V and 5 bases from J, the junction contained 5 bases not matched to a gene. Germline CDR1 reads ENHRY; CDR2 reads SYGVKD. CDR3 amino acids: CASTTGGTEAFF. The CDR3 DNA sequence: TGTGCCAGCACGACAGGGGGAACTGAAGCTTTCTTT.

V and J are TRBV28 and TRBJ1-2; 10 bases fit TRBD1. CDR1 and CDR2 (germline): MDHEN, SYDVKM. This CDR3 comprises 17 residues. J lost 3 bases, V lost 4 bases, and 11 bases had no gene match. CDR3 protein: CASSSTGGAGFDYGYTF. The CDR3 nucleotides are TGTGCCAGCAGTTCGACAGGGGGCGCGGGTTTCGACTATGGCTACACCTTC.

The rearrangement links TRBV28 to TRBJ1-6, with no clear D. This CDR3 is built from 14 residues. The germline V gene has CDR1 MDHEN and CDR2 SYDVKM. V lost 1 base and J lost 7, with 8 bases in between. As DNA, the CDR3 is TGTGCCAGCAGTTTATCTTGGCGGAATTCACCCCTCCACTTT. This sequence encodes CASSLSWRNSPLHF.